This entry lists 13 T cell receptor beta chains sequenced from one sample in a study of blood T cells in healthy people across ages. A second PCR, run for roughly 6 to 11 cycles, used a sample-barcoded 5' primer plus a J-beta primer mix. TCRdb re-called the 5' RACE reads with MiXCR, one entry per CDR3 protein. The data show approximately 900,000 distinct CDR3 sequences, almost 30% seen once. The same sample was also used in a study of T cells of mothers and their children.

Sequenced sample: blood. The origin of the receptors is a middle-aged woman in good health.

This clonotype was seen at least ten times. The gene calls are TRBV7-9 and TRBJ1-2; no definite D call. The ends were cut back, 1 base at V and 4 bases at J, with 13 bases in the middle. The CDR3 length is 15 residues. Germline V gene sequence: CDR1 SEHNR, CDR2 FQNEAQ (reference sequence). The CDR3 loop reads CASSLETRASYGYTF. The CDR3 coding sequence is TGTGCCAGCAGCTTAGAGACTCGAGCTTCCTATGGCTACACCTTC.

This clonotype occurred once. This may stem from a read error, because a much larger clone lies one nucleotide away. This chain connects TRBV4-3 to TRBJ2-3; D remains unclear. The CDR3 has 13 residues. Germline CDR1 LGHNA, CDR2 YSLEER. The CDR3 spells CAGSPRSTDTQYF. The CDR3 nucleotides are TGCGCCGGCAGCCCCCGAAGCACAGATACGCAGTATTTT.

This clonotype was seen repeatedly, ten times or more. The chain recombines TRBV12-3 or TRBV12-4 with TRBJ2-7; no reliable D call. Trimming took 4 bases from V and 3 from J, leaving 13 bases between them. The CDR3 length is 14 residues. CDR3 sequence: CASSSRTEFYEQYF. In DNA, the CDR3 is TGTGCCAGCAGTTCCCGGACGGAATTCTACGAGCAGTACTTC.

Points on this clonotype: Since a much larger clone is just one base distant, this may be a read error. The chain recombines TRBV11-2 with TRBJ2-7; 8 nucleotides match TRBD2. The J call is uncertain, as TRBJ2-5 better fits the DNA end. Looked up from germline, CDR1 is SGHAT and CDR2 is FQNNGV. The CDR3 contains 15 residues. The CDR3 here is CASSYSGDEGETQYF. CDR3 DNA sequence: TGTGCCAGCAGCTATAGCGGGGACGAGGGAGAGACCCAGTACTTC.

Comment on this clonotype: A read error may explain this, as a much larger clone is one base away. The gene calls are TRBV5-1 and TRBJ2-1; TRBD2 agrees at 9 bases. The J call could be wrong; TRBJ2-7 is a better fit for the DNA end. Germline V gene data show CDR1 as SGHRS and CDR2 as YFSETQ. The CDR3 runs to 17 residues. The CDR3 loop is CASSLAGGAGGGYEQYF. In DNA form, the CDR3 reads TGCGCCAGCAGCTTGGCCGGTGGAGCGGGGGGAGGTTACGAGCAGTACTTC.

This clonotype was found many times. V and J are TRBV28 and TRBJ2-7; D is ambiguous. The CDR3 is made up of 13 amino acids. The V gene's germline CDR1 is MDHEN and CDR2 SYDVKM. V was pared by 4 bases and J by 4 bases, with 11 bases between. DNA of the CDR3: TGTGCCAGCAGTTCAACCCCGCCATACGAGCAGTACTTC. Translation gives CASSSTPPYEQYF. Complete variable domain (other parts from reference TRBV28 and TRBJ2-7): DVKVTQSSRYLVKRTGEKVFLECVQDMDHENMFWYRQDPGLGLRLIYFSYDVKMKEKGDIPEGYSVSREKKERFSLILESASTNQTSMYLCASSSTPPYEQYFGPGTRLTVT.

This clonotype was seen only a few times. The rearrangement links TRBV4-3 to TRBJ2-6; tentative D call: TRBD2 (5 bases). This CDR3 has 18 residues. Germline loops: CDR1 LGHNA, CDR2 YSLEER. V lost 0 bases, J lost 0 bases, and 12 bases lay in between. Here the CDR3 DNA reads TGCGCCAGCAGCCAAGAACGGACTTTGGACTCTGGGGCCAACGTCCTGACTTTC. Translated, it gives CASSQERTLDSGANVLTF.

This clonotype was seen a few times. The chain has TRBV6-5 and TRBJ1-2; D is uncertain. There are 13 residues in the CDR3. In germline, CDR1 is MNHEY, CDR2 SVGAGI. The V and J ends lost 6 bases and 6 bases respectively, with 14 bases between them. The CDR3 DNA follows: TGTGCCAGCAGGTATTCCCCCCGACATGGCTACACCTTC. It encodes CASRYSPRHGYTF.

This clonotype was counted between two and nine times. J is TRBJ1-5 and V is TRBV4-3, with 7 bases identical to TRBD1. The germline V gene has CDR1 LGHNA and CDR2 YSLEER. This CDR3 comprises 17 residues. With V trimmed by 4 bases and J by 0 bases, 9 bases remained unmatched. CDR3 DNA sequence: TGCGCCAGCAGCCTTAACAGGGGCCCTTATAGCAATCAGCCCCAGCATTTT. Its protein product is CASSLNRGPYSNQPQHF.

In this sample, this clonotype turned up a few times. A much larger clone differs by one base, so this may be a read error. The genes are TRBV5-1 and TRBJ2-1, with TRBD2 as a possible D gene (5 bases). In germline, CDR1 is SGHRS, CDR2 YFSETQ. This CDR3 is built from 15 residues. V lost 2 bases to trimming and J lost 10 bases, with 19 bases between them. The CDR3 region has the DNA TGCGCCAGCAGCTTCGACTATTCATTATCCTACGAGCAGTTCTTC. This encodes CASSFDYSLSYEQFF.

The chain combines TRBV3-1 with TRBJ1-2; 7 nucleotides align to TRBD1. In germline, CDR1 is LGHDT, CDR2 YNNKEL (reference sequence). This CDR3 is 13 amino acids long. V dropped 4 bases and J dropped 8; count of bases not matched to a gene: 7. The CDR3 reads CASSLGQERGYTF. The DNA for the CDR3 is TGTGCCAGCAGCCTCGGACAGGAGAGGGGCTACACCTTC.

This clonotype was picked up many times. V gene TRBV10-3 combines with J gene TRBJ2-6, with a tentative D call TRBD2 (6 bases). Germline assignment: CDR1 ENHRY and CDR2 SYGVKD. This CDR3 comprises 16 residues. Trimming pared 0 bases from V and 2 bases from J, leaving 8 bases between. CDR3 in amino acids: CAISESGGTGANVLTF. CDR3 coding DNA: TGTGCCATCAGTGAGTCGGGGGGTACTGGGGCCAACGTCCTGACTTTC.

The gene calls are TRBV27 and TRBJ1-1; possible D gene TRBD1, 5 bases. Germline-derived CDR1 and CDR2 are MNHEY and SMNVEV (reference sequence). V was shortened by 1 base and J by 1 base, with 10 bases between the two germline ends. This CDR3 is 15 amino acids long. The CDR3 here is CASSLYPGKNTEAFF. CDR3 DNA: TGTGCCAGCAGTTTATATCCAGGGAAGAACACTGAAGCTTTCTTT.